Listed below are T cell receptor beta chains from one sample, sequenced in a study of cytomegalovirus exposure and HLA in healthy donors. Assay: immunoSEQ multiplex PCR; the TCRdb copy retains only in-frame clones and omits some. The sample lists 55,000 to 65,000 clones; over 75% were seen once. Sequencing used PBMCs. The receptors come from a female donor in good health and CMV-seronegative. Each CDR3 is given with its conserved first and last residue.

J: TRBJ1-1; V: TRBV5-6; CDR3: CASSLGGSTEAFF
J: TRBJ2-6; V: TRBV12-2; CDR3: CASRLGGSVAGSISGANGLTF
J: TRBJ2-5; V: TRBV23-1; CDR3: CASGDRPDEYF
J: TRBJ2-3; V: TRBV7-2; CDR3: CASSLGQGADTQYF
J: -; V: TRBV7-2; CDR3: CASSLRPSYSYEQYF
J: TRBJ2-1; V: TRBV5-6; CDR3: CASSLFSGGAYNEQFF
J: TRBJ2-1; V: TRBV14; CDR3: CASSQDLSGEQFF
J: TRBJ1-2; V: TRBV14; CDR3: CASSQRGTYYGYTF
J: TRBJ1-4; V: TRBV4-2; CDR3: CASSQGGANEKLFF
J: TRBJ2-4; V: TRBV6-4; CDR3: CASSEEPDKKNIQYF
J: TRBJ1-2; V: TRBV6-5; CDR3: CASSYPGQTKDYGYTF
J: TRBJ2-6; V: TRBV28; CDR3: CASSGQGTSGANVLTF
J: TRBJ2-5; V: TRBV28; CDR3: CASSLRGQETQYF
J: -; V: TRBV29-1; CDR3: CSVGDRGLFYEQYF
J: TRBJ2-2; V: TRBV7-2; CDR3: CASSSRQGITGELFF
J: TRBJ1-1; V: TRBV19; CDR3: CASQSPGGSTEAFF
J: TRBJ1-4; V: TRBV5-6; CDR3: CASSRGQGDEKLFF
J: TRBJ2-1; V: TRBV29-1; CDR3: CSVVQDSSYNEQFF
J: TRBJ2-7; V: TRBV11-2; CDR3: CASSLVKGESSGQYF
J: TRBJ1-3; V: TRBV7-2; CDR3: CASSLVSRGGNTIYF
J: TRBJ1-1; V: TRBV30; CDR3: CAWSFRGNTEAFF
J: TRBJ1-1; V: TRBV5-1; CDR3: CASSLDVWTGAEAFF
J: TRBJ2-7; V: TRBV18; CDR3: CASSPSVGGYEQYF
J: TRBJ2-1; V: TRBV6-5; CDR3: CASSQYTGVQHEQFF
J: TRBJ1-2; V: TRBV29-1; CDR3: CSVELAEGLGYTF
J: TRBJ1-5; V: TRBV6-1; CDR3: CASTPWGEGNQPQHF
J: TRBJ2-7; V: TRBV12-1; CDR3: CASSNPGQGAYEQYF
J: TRBJ1-4; V: TRBV6-1; CDR3: CASSEPGEEEKLFF
J: TRBJ2-2; V: TRBV30; CDR3: CAWREPSGSTGELFF
J: TRBJ2-7; V: TRBV6-5; CDR3: CASSSDRGTYEQYF
J: TRBJ2-1; V: TRBV19; CDR3: CASKPDSVHSYNEQFF
J: TRBJ1-2; V: TRBV15; CDR3: CATSRDRSPGDYGYTF
J: TRBJ2-2; V: TRBV28; CDR3: CASSGGANTGELFF
J: TRBJ2-3; V: TRBV25-1; CDR3: CASKGRIQDTQYF
J: TRBJ2-2; V: TRBV9; CDR3: CASSVEGLATGELFF
J: TRBJ1-2; V: TRBV19; CDR3: CASSPGTGVYYGYTF
J: TRBJ2-5; V: TRBV30; CDR3: CAWSIGDLLRQETQYF
J: TRBJ2-1; V: TRBV9; CDR3: CASSVGLNNEQFF
J: TRBJ2-1; V: TRBV4-3; CDR3: CASSQGTGTLLHEQFF
J: TRBJ1-5; V: TRBV18; CDR3: CASSPRQGNQPQHF
J: TRBJ1-3; V: TRBV18; CDR3: CASSPPGQGRSGNTIYF
J: TRBJ1-3; V: TRBV4-1; CDR3: CASSQTYSSGNTIYF